What follows are 6 T cell receptor beta chains derived from one specimen sequenced in a study of T cells after yellow fever vaccination. MiXCR, run by TCRdb on the 5' RACE reads, gives a single entry per CDR3 protein. The sample contains around 600,000 distinct CDR3 sequences, around an eighth of which appear only once. The specimen was PBMCs, collected on the day of the yellow fever booster vaccination. All receptors derive from a man aged 30-40 years who received the YFV17D yellow fever vaccine.

This clonotype appeared a few times. This chain connects TRBV9 to TRBJ1-6; weak D call: TRBD1 (5 bases). Trimming left V 0 bases short and J 5 bases short, with 12 bases between. Germline values: CDR1 SGDLS, CDR2 YYNGEE. The CDR3 consists of 16 residues. In DNA, the CDR3 is TGTGCCAGCAGCGTAGGCAGGTTGGGGGATAATTCACCCCTCCACTTT. Its protein is CASSVGRLGDNSPLHF.

The CDR3 coding sequence is TGTGCCAGCAGCCCTGCTGGGACTTGGAATGAGCAGTTCTTC. Residues: CASSPAGTWNEQFF. V usage is TRBV27 and J usage is TRBJ2-1; D perhaps matches TRBD2 (6 bases). The germline gives CDR1 MNHEY, CDR2 SMNVEV (reference sequence). Deletions cut 6 bases from V and 7 bases from J, with 16 bases between. This CDR3 is built from 14 residues.

The V gene is TRBV29-1, the J gene TRBJ1-1; no clear D gene. Trimming took 7 bases from V and 1 from J, leaving 13 bases between them. Per germline, CDR1 SQVTM and CDR2 ANQGSEA. This CDR3 region has 13 residues. The CDR3 region has the DNA TGCAGCGCTGTTTTAGGCGGGAACACTGAAGCTTTCTTT. Translating it yields CSAVLGGNTEAFF. Full variable domain (missing parts from reference TRBV29-1 and TRBJ1-1): SAVISQKPSRDICQRGTSLTIQCQVDSQVTMMFWYRQQPGQSLTLIATANQGSEATYESGFVIDKFPISRPNLTFSTLTVSNMSPEDSSIYLCSAVLGGNTEAFFGQGTRLTVV.

This clonotype was counted only a few times. V and J are TRBV5-1 and TRBJ2-2, with 7 bases that match TRBD1. J lost 4 bases, V lost 2 bases, and 5 bases had no gene match. The CDR3 loop spans 15 amino acids. Germline assignment: CDR1 SGHRS and CDR2 YFSETQ. The CDR3 DNA is TGCGCCAGCAGCTTCACAGGGGACCCCACCGGGGAGCTGTTTTTT. Its protein product is CASSFTGDPTGELFF.

This clonotype was detected a few times. This sequence joins TRBV27 and TRBJ2-2; 8 positions match TRBD1. This CDR3 is 16 amino acids long. CDR1 is MNHEY, CDR2 SMNVEV, per germline (reference sequence). Unmatched junction bases numbered 12, after V lost 6 bases and J lost 6 bases. CDR3 amino acids: CASSPPRGLGSGELFF. The CDR3 DNA is TGTGCCAGCAGCCCCCCCAGGGGGCTAGGGTCCGGGGAGCTGTTTTTT.

This clonotype was detected a few times. V gene TRBV18 combines with J gene TRBJ2-5, with D perhaps TRBD2 (5 bases). This CDR3 comprises 16 residues. Germline values: CDR1 KGHSH, CDR2 LQKENI. V was clipped by 0 bases and J by 1 base, with 12 bases between them. The CDR3 loop reads CASSPPVPGIQETQYF. DNA of the CDR3: TGTGCCAGCTCACCACCGGTACCGGGAATCCAAGAGACCCAGTACTTC. Full variable domain (rest looked up from reference TRBV18 and TRBJ2-5): NAGVMQNPRHLVRRRGQEARLRCSPMKGHSHVYWYRQLPEEGLKFMVYLQKENIIDESGMPKERFSAEFPKEGPSILRIQQVVRGDSAAYFCASSPPVPGIQETQYFGPGTRLLVL.